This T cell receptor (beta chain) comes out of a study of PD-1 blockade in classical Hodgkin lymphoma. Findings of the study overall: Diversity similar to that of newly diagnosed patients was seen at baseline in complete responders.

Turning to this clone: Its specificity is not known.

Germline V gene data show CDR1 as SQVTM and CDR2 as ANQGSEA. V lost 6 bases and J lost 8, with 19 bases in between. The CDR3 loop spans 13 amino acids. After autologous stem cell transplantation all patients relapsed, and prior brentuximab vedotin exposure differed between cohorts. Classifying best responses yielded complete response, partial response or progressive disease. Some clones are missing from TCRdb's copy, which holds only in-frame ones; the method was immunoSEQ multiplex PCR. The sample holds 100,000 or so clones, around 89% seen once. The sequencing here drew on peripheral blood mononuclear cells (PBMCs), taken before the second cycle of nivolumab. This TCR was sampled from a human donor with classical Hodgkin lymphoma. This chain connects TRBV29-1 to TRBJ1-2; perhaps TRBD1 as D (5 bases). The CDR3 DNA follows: TGCAGCGTGCAGGGTACAATAACGAGGGGCTACACCTTC. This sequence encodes CSVQGTITRGYTF.